Listed below are T cell receptor beta chains from one sample, sequenced in a study of OX40 agonist ivuxolimab in advanced cancers. Sequencing was performed with immunoSEQ multiplex PCR; in TCRdb, only in-frame clones are kept and a portion is missing. The table shows fewer than 70,000 clones, with roughly 88% occurring only once. The source was CD4+ or CD8+ T cells sorted from blood, collected in a trial of the OX40 agonist ivuxolimab. Every receptor here comes from an adult with an advanced solid tumor such as melanoma, head and neck, liver or kidney cancer. Each CDR3 is given with its conserved first and last residue. Fields, in order: J gene, clone size, D gene, V gene, CDR3 DNA, CDR3 protein. D genes are given only for firm matches. Only part of the rows carry a size: once, few, many, or a class if the clone is expanded.

j_call: TRBJ1-4
clone_size: -
d_call: -
v_call: TRBV9
cdr3_nt: TGTGCCAGCAGCTCGGGGCAGGAGCTTAATGAAAAACTGTTTTTT
cdr3_aa: CASSSGQELNEKLFF

j_call: TRBJ2-7
clone_size: -
d_call: -
v_call: TRBV20-1
cdr3_nt: TGCAGTGCCGTACGGGGCGAGCAGTACTTC
cdr3_aa: CSAVRGEQYF

j_call: TRBJ1-4
clone_size: -
d_call: TRBD1
v_call: TRBV19
cdr3_nt: TGTGCCAGTAGATCGGGACAGTGGGCTGAAAAACTGTTTTTT
cdr3_aa: CASRSGQWAEKLFF

j_call: TRBJ2-3
clone_size: once
d_call: TRBD1
v_call: TRBV5-1
cdr3_nt: TGCGCCAGCAGCTTGCCTCAACAGGGGGGCCCAGATACGCAGTATTTT
cdr3_aa: CASSLPQQGGPDTQYF

j_call: TRBJ1-1
clone_size: few
d_call: -
v_call: TRBV29-1
cdr3_nt: TGCAGCGCCAGGGACGAGAACACTGAAGCTTTCTTT
cdr3_aa: CSARDENTEAFF

j_call: TRBJ2-3
clone_size: -
d_call: -
v_call: TRBV27
cdr3_nt: TGTGCCAGCAGTTTATTTGGAGAAGGGGGTGGTGGCACAGATACGCAGTATTTT
cdr3_aa: CASSLFGEGGGGTDTQYF

j_call: TRBJ1-1
clone_size: -
d_call: -
v_call: TRBV5-1
cdr3_nt: TGCGCCAGCAGCTTGGGGACGGCCAACACTGAAGCTTTCTTT
cdr3_aa: CASSLGTANTEAFF

j_call: TRBJ1-1
clone_size: -
d_call: TRBD1
v_call: TRBV29-1
cdr3_nt: TGCAGCGCTACTGAAGGGGGCAGGGGCACTGAAGCTTTCTTT
cdr3_aa: CSATEGGRGTEAFF

j_call: TRBJ2-7
clone_size: -
d_call: TRBD1
v_call: TRBV18
cdr3_nt: TGTGCCAGCTCACCACTTTCGTCCGGGACAGGGACCTACGAGCAGTACTTC
cdr3_aa: CASSPLSSGTGTYEQYF

j_call: TRBJ1-2
clone_size: -
d_call: TRBD1
v_call: TRBV18
cdr3_nt: TGTGCCAGCTCATCAATCCCGGGACAGGGGGCGCAGGACTTGGTCGGCTACACCTTC
cdr3_aa: CASSSIPGQGAQDLVGYTF

j_call: TRBJ2-2
clone_size: -
d_call: -
v_call: TRBV18
cdr3_nt: TGTGCCAGCGCACAGGGACCCACCGGGGAGCTGTTTTTT
cdr3_aa: CASAQGPTGELFF

j_call: TRBJ2-3
clone_size: -
d_call: TRBD1
v_call: TRBV19
cdr3_nt: TGTGCCAGTAGTATCGGGGACAGAAAATACACAGATACGCAGTATTTT
cdr3_aa: CASSIGDRKYTDTQYF

j_call: TRBJ1-2
clone_size: -
d_call: -
v_call: TRBV2
cdr3_nt: TGTGCCAGCAGTGAAGCGCTTCGAGGGGGGTATGGCTACACCTTC
cdr3_aa: CASSEALRGGYGYTF

j_call: TRBJ1-2
clone_size: -
d_call: -
v_call: TRBV19
cdr3_nt: TGTGCCAGTACAATGATGAGGCAGCTTGGCTACACCTTC
cdr3_aa: CASTMMRQLGYTF

j_call: TRBJ1-1
clone_size: -
d_call: -
v_call: TRBV5-1
cdr3_nt: TGCGCCAGCGGGCCCACCCGGGCAGGGGCGGATGGGACTGAAGCTTTCTTT
cdr3_aa: CASGPTRAGADGTEAFF

j_call: TRBJ1-1
clone_size: -
d_call: -
v_call: TRBV2
cdr3_nt: TGTGCCAGCAGGGCCGGGACACGGTCCCCCACTGAAGCTTTCTTT
cdr3_aa: CASRAGTRSPTEAFF

j_call: TRBJ2-7
clone_size: -
d_call: TRBD2
v_call: TRBV2
cdr3_nt: TGTGCCAGCAACATGGGAGGGGTAACCTACGAGCAGTACTTC
cdr3_aa: CASNMGGVTYEQYF

j_call: TRBJ2-7
clone_size: few
d_call: TRBD1
v_call: TRBV6-5
cdr3_nt: TGTGCCAGCAGCCTCGACGAAAACAGGGGGCGCGAGCAGTACTTC
cdr3_aa: CASSLDENRGREQYF

j_call: TRBJ2-7
clone_size: -
d_call: -
v_call: TRBV4-2
cdr3_nt: TGTGCCAGCAGCCAGGCAACGGGAATGGGGCGCTACGAGCAGTACTTC
cdr3_aa: CASSQATGMGRYEQYF

j_call: TRBJ2-5
clone_size: -
d_call: TRBD2
v_call: TRBV7-2
cdr3_nt: TGTGCCAGCAGCTTAACTAGCGGGGGAGTCCAAGAGACCCAGTACTTC
cdr3_aa: CASSLTSGGVQETQYF

j_call: TRBJ1-6
clone_size: once
d_call: -
v_call: TRBV6-5
cdr3_nt: TGTGCCAGCAGTGAATTTGAGGGTTCACCCCTCCACTTT
cdr3_aa: CASSEFEGSPLHF

j_call: TRBJ2-5
clone_size: -
d_call: -
v_call: TRBV4-1
cdr3_nt: TGCGCCAGCAGCCAAGATATGGGTAACTTGGCGTTCACCCAGTACTTC
cdr3_aa: CASSQDMGNLAFTQYF

j_call: TRBJ1-5
clone_size: -
d_call: -
v_call: TRBV6-5
cdr3_nt: TGTGCCAGCAGTGGTAGGGGTACTAGCAATCAGCCCCAGCATTTT
cdr3_aa: CASSGRGTSNQPQHF

j_call: TRBJ1-1
clone_size: -
d_call: -
v_call: TRBV10-3
cdr3_nt: TGTGCCATCAGTGAGGGACTTGGCACTGAAGCTTTCTTT
cdr3_aa: CAISEGLGTEAFF

j_call: TRBJ2-7
clone_size: -
d_call: -
v_call: TRBV2
cdr3_nt: TGTGCCAGCAAGAAGGATCCGAGCTCCTACGAGCAGTACTTC
cdr3_aa: CASKKDPSSYEQYF

j_call: TRBJ2-2
clone_size: -
d_call: -
v_call: TRBV7-6
cdr3_nt: TGTGCCAGCAGCCGTGGACAGTCCACCGGGGAGCTGTTTTTT
cdr3_aa: CASSRGQSTGELFF

j_call: TRBJ2-1
clone_size: -
d_call: -
v_call: TRBV27
cdr3_nt: TGTGCCAGCAGATTGGTGTGGGCGGTGGATGAGCAGTTCTTC
cdr3_aa: CASRLVWAVDEQFF

j_call: TRBJ2-6
clone_size: -
d_call: -
v_call: TRBV6-5
cdr3_nt: TGTGCCAGCAGTTCCGGGATTATAGCTGGGGCCAACGTCCTGACTTTC
cdr3_aa: CASSSGIIAGANVLTF

j_call: TRBJ1-5
clone_size: -
d_call: -
v_call: TRBV6-1
cdr3_nt: TGTGCCAGCAGTGAGAGGGGTAAGCCCCAGCATTTT
cdr3_aa: CASSERGKPQHF

j_call: TRBJ1-1
clone_size: -
d_call: -
v_call: TRBV7-3
cdr3_nt: TGTGCCAGCAGCTTTAGCGGGGGCCCTAAGAATGAAGCTTTCTTT
cdr3_aa: CASSFSGGPKNEAFF

j_call: TRBJ2-7
clone_size: -
d_call: -
v_call: TRBV19
cdr3_nt: TGTGCCAGTAGTACAGGGACATCCTACGAGCAGTACTTC
cdr3_aa: CASSTGTSYEQYF

j_call: TRBJ2-3
clone_size: -
d_call: -
v_call: TRBV18
cdr3_nt: TGTGCCAGCTCACCAGAAGATACGCAGTATTTT
cdr3_aa: CASSPEDTQYF

j_call: TRBJ2-7
clone_size: -
d_call: -
v_call: TRBV5-4
cdr3_nt: TGTGCCAGCAGCTCTCATACAGGGCACTCCTACGAGCAGTACTTC
cdr3_aa: CASSSHTGHSYEQYF

j_call: TRBJ2-5
clone_size: -
d_call: TRBD2
v_call: TRBV6-5
cdr3_nt: TGTGCCAGCATTGCGGGGGGCCCGGGGGAGACCCAGTACTTC
cdr3_aa: CASIAGGPGETQYF

j_call: TRBJ2-7
clone_size: -
d_call: TRBD2
v_call: TRBV4-1
cdr3_nt: TGCGCCAGCAGCCAAGATCTGTTATCCGTCGCGGGGGGCTACTCCTACGAGCAGTACTTC
cdr3_aa: CASSQDLLSVAGGYSYEQYF

j_call: TRBJ1-1
clone_size: -
d_call: TRBD1
v_call: TRBV5-1
cdr3_nt: TGCGCCAGCAGCTCTCCACAGGGGATGAACACTGAAGCTTTCTTT
cdr3_aa: CASSSPQGMNTEAFF

j_call: TRBJ1-2
clone_size: -
d_call: -
v_call: TRBV21-1
cdr3_nt: TGTGCCAGCAGCAAAGAGGGCAAGGATGGCAGGCTCGGTCTAGACTCCGACTATGGCTACACCTTC
cdr3_aa: CASSKEGKDGRLGLDSDYGYTF

j_call: TRBJ2-7
clone_size: -
d_call: -
v_call: TRBV6-5
cdr3_nt: TGTGCCAGCAGCCCGCCTTCAGCTCCCTACGAGCAGTACTTC
cdr3_aa: CASSPPSAPYEQYF

j_call: TRBJ1-3
clone_size: -
d_call: -
v_call: TRBV6-6
cdr3_nt: TGTGCCAGCAGCCAGCGCTCTGGAAACACCATATATTTT
cdr3_aa: CASSQRSGNTIYF

j_call: TRBJ1-1
clone_size: -
d_call: -
v_call: TRBV18
cdr3_nt: TGTGCCAGCTCCCCCGGGCGAGGGAACACTGAAGCTTTCTTT
cdr3_aa: CASSPGRGNTEAFF

j_call: TRBJ1-1
clone_size: -
d_call: -
v_call: TRBV5-3
cdr3_nt: TGTGCCAGAAGCTTGACGGAGACGAACACTGAAGCTTTCTTT
cdr3_aa: CARSLTETNTEAFF

j_call: TRBJ1-1
clone_size: -
d_call: -
v_call: TRBV7-2
cdr3_nt: TGTGCCAGCAGTAACAACCCCGCAGGGGACACTGAAGCTTTCTTT
cdr3_aa: CASSNNPAGDTEAFF

j_call: TRBJ2-3
clone_size: -
d_call: TRBD1
v_call: TRBV29-1
cdr3_nt: TGCAGCGTAGAGGACCCCGGGACAGGGTTTAGCACAGATACGCAGTATTTT
cdr3_aa: CSVEDPGTGFSTDTQYF

j_call: TRBJ1-1
clone_size: -
d_call: -
v_call: TRBV2
cdr3_nt: TGTGCCAGCAGTGAGGCAGGGTTGTACACTGAAGCTTTCTTT
cdr3_aa: CASSEAGLYTEAFF

j_call: TRBJ1-4
clone_size: -
d_call: -
v_call: TRBV7-9
cdr3_nt: TGTGCCAGCAGCTTGAAGGGTCTTAATGAAAAACTGTTTTTT
cdr3_aa: CASSLKGLNEKLFF

j_call: TRBJ2-7
clone_size: -
d_call: TRBD1
v_call: TRBV10-1
cdr3_nt: TGCGCCAGCAGTGAGCTGCGCGGTGGGACAGGGTGCTACGAGCAGTACTTC
cdr3_aa: CASSELRGGTGCYEQYF

j_call: TRBJ1-1
clone_size: -
d_call: -
v_call: TRBV5-1
cdr3_nt: TGCGCCAGCAGCGGGATGGGGGACATCTACACTGAAGCTTTCTTT
cdr3_aa: CASSGMGDIYTEAFF

j_call: TRBJ2-2
clone_size: -
d_call: -
v_call: TRBV27
cdr3_nt: TGTGCCAGCAGTCGACAGGGAGGATCCACCGGGGAGCTGTTTTTT
cdr3_aa: CASSRQGGSTGELFF

j_call: TRBJ1-2
clone_size: -
d_call: TRBD1
v_call: TRBV4-1
cdr3_nt: TGCGCCAGCAGCCAAGATAGGACAGGGGGGAACTATGGCTACACCTTC
cdr3_aa: CASSQDRTGGNYGYTF

j_call: TRBJ1-4
clone_size: -
d_call: -
v_call: TRBV5-5
cdr3_nt: TGTGCCAGCAGCTCTCACCCGACGGACACTAATGAAAAACTGTTTTTT
cdr3_aa: CASSSHPTDTNEKLFF

j_call: TRBJ2-3
clone_size: -
d_call: -
v_call: TRBV4-2
cdr3_nt: TGTGCCAGCAGCCAAGATTCCGCAATTGATACGCAGTATTTT
cdr3_aa: CASSQDSAIDTQYF

j_call: TRBJ2-1
clone_size: -
d_call: TRBD2
v_call: TRBV18
cdr3_nt: TGTGCCAGCTCACAGGGACTAGCGGCTTCCTACAATGAGCAGTTCTTC
cdr3_aa: CASSQGLAASYNEQFF

j_call: TRBJ2-3
clone_size: -
d_call: -
v_call: TRBV10-3
cdr3_nt: TGTGCCATCAGTGAGGAGGGGGGGGGCACAGATACGCAGTATTTT
cdr3_aa: CAISEEGGGTDTQYF

j_call: TRBJ2-3
clone_size: -
d_call: -
v_call: TRBV5-1
cdr3_nt: TGCGCCAGCAGCTACCGACAACTCACAGATACGCAGTATTTT
cdr3_aa: CASSYRQLTDTQYF

j_call: TRBJ1-3
clone_size: -
d_call: -
v_call: TRBV6-1
cdr3_nt: TGTGCCAGCAGTGAAGTGTCAGGGGGAAACACCATATATTTT
cdr3_aa: CASSEVSGGNTIYF

j_call: TRBJ2-5
clone_size: -
d_call: -
v_call: TRBV19
cdr3_nt: TGTGCCAGTAGTATGGGGGGCCGACAAGAGACCCAGTACTTC
cdr3_aa: CASSMGGRQETQYF

j_call: TRBJ1-2
clone_size: -
d_call: TRBD1
v_call: TRBV5-1
cdr3_nt: TGCGCCAGCAGTTTAGAGGGGGCTCGACGAGCTTCTAACTATGGCTACACCTTC
cdr3_aa: CASSLEGARRASNYGYTF

j_call: TRBJ1-6
clone_size: once
d_call: -
v_call: TRBV5-1
cdr3_nt: TGTGCCAGCAGCTTGGCCCCTAATTCACCCCTCCACTTT
cdr3_aa: CASSLAPNSPLHF

j_call: TRBJ2-5
clone_size: -
d_call: TRBD2
v_call: TRBV28
cdr3_nt: TGTGCCAGCATAGCGGGACGTGTAGAGACCCAGTACTTC
cdr3_aa: CASIAGRVETQYF

j_call: TRBJ1-5
clone_size: once
d_call: -
v_call: TRBV13
cdr3_nt: TGTGCCAGCAGCTTAGGCGCGGGGCGCGGAAATCAGCCCCAGCATTTT
cdr3_aa: CASSLGAGRGNQPQHF